The source of this TCR beta chain is a study of T cells after yellow fever vaccination. TCRdb itself ran the 5' RACE reads through MiXCR, one entry per CDR3 protein. The sample has some 320,000 distinct CDR3 sequences; over 3.5% are singletons. The specimen was PBMCs, collected 15 days after the yellow fever booster vaccination. The clonotype was recovered from a young man who received the YFV17D yellow fever vaccine.

In DNA, the CDR3 is TGCAGTGCGAAGGTGGTCAACCTAGGTTCGCCCTATGGCTACACCTTC. Its protein product is CSAKVVNLGSPYGYTF. The V call is TRBV20-1, the J call TRBJ1-2; D unclear. The germline CDR1 and CDR2 sequences are DFQATT and SNEGSKA (reference sequence). The CDR3 covers 16 residues. V gave up 6 bases and J gave up 4 bases, with 24 bases separating them.